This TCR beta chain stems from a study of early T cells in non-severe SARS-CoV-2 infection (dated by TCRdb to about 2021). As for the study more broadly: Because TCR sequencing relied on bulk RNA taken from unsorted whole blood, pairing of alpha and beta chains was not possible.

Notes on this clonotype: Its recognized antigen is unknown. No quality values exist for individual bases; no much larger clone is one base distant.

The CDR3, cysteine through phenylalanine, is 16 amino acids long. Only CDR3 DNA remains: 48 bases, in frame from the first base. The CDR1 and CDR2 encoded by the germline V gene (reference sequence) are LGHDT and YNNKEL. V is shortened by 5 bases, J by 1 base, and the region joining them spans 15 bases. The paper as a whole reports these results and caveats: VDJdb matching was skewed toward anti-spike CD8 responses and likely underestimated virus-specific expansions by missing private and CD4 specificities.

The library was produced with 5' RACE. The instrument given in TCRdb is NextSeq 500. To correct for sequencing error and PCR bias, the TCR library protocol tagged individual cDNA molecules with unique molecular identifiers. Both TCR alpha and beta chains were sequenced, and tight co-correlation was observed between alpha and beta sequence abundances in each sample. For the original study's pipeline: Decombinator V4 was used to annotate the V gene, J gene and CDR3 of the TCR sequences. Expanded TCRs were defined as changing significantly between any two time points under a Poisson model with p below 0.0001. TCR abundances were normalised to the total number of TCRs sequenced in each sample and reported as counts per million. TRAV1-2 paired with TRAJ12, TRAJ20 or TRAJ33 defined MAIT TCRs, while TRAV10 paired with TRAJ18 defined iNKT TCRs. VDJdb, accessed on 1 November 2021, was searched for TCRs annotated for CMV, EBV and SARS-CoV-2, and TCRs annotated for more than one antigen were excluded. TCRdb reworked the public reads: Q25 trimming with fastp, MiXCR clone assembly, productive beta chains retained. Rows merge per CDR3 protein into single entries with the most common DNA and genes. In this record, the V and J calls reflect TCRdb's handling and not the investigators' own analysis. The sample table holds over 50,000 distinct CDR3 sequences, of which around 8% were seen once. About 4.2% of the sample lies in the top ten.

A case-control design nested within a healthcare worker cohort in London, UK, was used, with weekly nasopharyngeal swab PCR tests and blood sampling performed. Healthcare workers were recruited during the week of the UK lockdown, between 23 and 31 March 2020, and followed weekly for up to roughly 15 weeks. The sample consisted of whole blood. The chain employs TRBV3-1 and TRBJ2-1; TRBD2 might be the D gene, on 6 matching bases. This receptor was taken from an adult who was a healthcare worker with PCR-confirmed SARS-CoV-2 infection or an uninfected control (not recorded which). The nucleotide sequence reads TGTGCCAGCAGCGGAAGGCGGGGACCGTCCTACAATGAGCAGTTCTTC. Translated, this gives CASSGRRGPSYNEQFF.